This is a list of T cell receptor beta chains from one sample in a study of blood T cell repertoires in COVID-19. Only in-frame clones appear in the TCRdb table, and some are missing; sequencing was by immunoSEQ multiplex PCR. The sample has roughly 99,000 clones; around 82% are singletons. The specimen sequenced was peripheral blood. These receptors all stem from a human donor in a cohort sampled during active COVID-19. The conserved cysteine and the conserved F or W are not part of the CDR3 here. A D gene is named only where the DNA matches it firmly. Clone size appears in some rows only: once, few, many, or a class for an expanded clone.

.	TRBV6-1	TRBJ1-5	.	ASSDLNALGGQPQH
.	TRBV9	TRBJ1-6	TRBD1	ASSVFTGGGSPLH
.	TRBV11-2	TRBJ2-2	TRBD2	ASSERLAGAAGELF
.	TRBV11-2	TRBJ2-7	TRBD2	ASSLAQTSGTSSSYEQY
.	TRBV27	TRBJ2-1	TRBD1	ASSPQGAYNEQF
once	TRBV5-1	TRBJ2-1	TRBD1	ASSLGQGDYNEQF
.	TRBV6-1	TRBJ2-7	TRBD2	ASSDRHSGTTYEQY
.	TRBV27	TRBJ2-7	TRBD2	ASSSPLTSGSSEQY
.	TRBV7-6	TRBJ2-2	TRBD1	ASSYRGHDTGELF
.	TRBV20-1	TRBJ1-2	.	SAPTGYGYT
.	TRBV7-2	TRBJ2-7	TRBD2	ASSLPLAGGPEQY
.	TRBV7-9	TRBJ1-5	.	ASSRDNSNQPQH
.	TRBV2	TRBJ1-2	TRBD1	ASSRTSGQNYGYT
.	TRBV28	TRBJ1-3	.	ASRRERFSGNTIY
.	TRBV4-3	TRBJ1-5	TRBD1	ASSQDGTGGNQPQH
.	TRBV28	TRBJ2-5	TRBD2	ASRGTSGRGSRETQY
.	TRBV18	TRBJ2-1	.	ASSPPVRGNYNEQF
once	TRBV3-1/TRBV3-2	TRBJ2-7	.	ASSIAGQSYEQY
.	TRBV6-2/TRBV6-3	TRBJ2-7	.	ASSSLQPYEQY
.	TRBV6-2/TRBV6-3	TRBJ2-3	.	ASSYSTGSTDTQY
.	TRBV7-2	TRBJ2-7	TRBD2	ASSEAGASYEQY
.	TRBV28	TRBJ2-1	TRBD1	ASSSPGTGGNEQF
.	TRBV5-1	TRBJ2-4	TRBD2	ASSRWTSPNLPKNIQY
.	TRBV3-1/TRBV3-2	TRBJ1-6	TRBD1	ASSQDGTGASPLH
few	TRBV9	TRBJ1-3	.	ASSATGGNTIY
once	TRBV21-1	TRBJ2-4	.	ASSKGPGFSKNIQY
.	TRBV11-1	TRBJ2-5	.	ASSQGLQETQY